Following are 9 T cell receptor beta chains from one sample sequenced in a study of blood T cell repertoires in COVID-19. Data came from immunoSEQ multiplex PCR; TCRdb stores just in-frame clones and leaves some out. The profile covers around 200,000 clones, with about 83% appearing a single time and 5.5% to 7.5% taken by the ten largest. Source material: peripheral blood. All receptors derive from a man aged 55 to 70 who had recovered from COVID-19.

This clone has more than one count but fewer than ten. The DNA for the CDR3 is TGTGCCAGCAGCCATTCAAGGGGGCAAAAGGGTGACGAGCAGTACTTC. Its protein product is CASSHSRGQKGDEQYF. The chain links TRBV7-9 to TRBJ2-7, with TRBD1 matching 7 bases. This CDR3 is 16 amino acids long. CDR1 and CDR2 (germline): SEHNR, FQNEAQ (reference sequence). The junction had 15 bases not matched to a gene; V was cut back by 5 bases and J by 5 bases.

The rearrangement uses TRBV7-3 and TRBJ2-1; possibly TRBD2 for D (6 bases). The V gene's germline CDR1 is SGHTA and CDR2 FQGTGA. V gave up 2 bases and J gave up 0 bases, with 17 bases separating them. The CDR3 totals 18 residues. CDR3 residues: CASSLQMSPGSSYNEQFF. CDR3 coding DNA: TGTGCCAGCAGCTTACAAATGTCTCCCGGGAGCTCCTACAATGAGCAGTTCTTC.

J is TRBJ1-4 and V is TRBV29-1; 7 bases are shared with TRBD1. Germline V gene data show CDR1 as SQVTM and CDR2 as ANQGSEA. Trimming cost V 6 bases and J 0 bases; bases outside gene matches: 7. The CDR3 covers 15 residues. CDR3 sequence reads: CSVVQGGTTNEKLFF. The CDR3 coding sequence is TGCAGCGTGGTCCAGGGGGGCACAACTAATGAAAAACTGTTTTTT. Using reference TRBV29-1 and TRBJ1-4 for the parts outside the CDR3, the full variable domain is SAVISQKPSRDICQRGTSLTIQCQVDSQVTMMFWYRQQPGQSLTLIATANQGSEATYESGFVIDKFPISRPNLTFSTLTVSNMSPEDSSIYLCSVVQGGTTNEKLFFGSGTQLSVL.

The V and J genes are TRBV28 and TRBJ1-2; D is perhaps TRBD1 (6 bases). The CDR3 is 13 amino acids. The V gene's germline CDR1 is MDHEN and CDR2 SYDVKM. V lost 5 bases to trimming and J lost 1 base, with 8 bases between them. Here the CDR3 DNA reads TGTGCCAGCAGTCAGGACAGTAACTATGGCTACACCTTC. Translation: CASSQDSNYGYTF.

Comment on this clone: The junction does not match germline at one end; this may be a read error. This chain links TRBV5-1 with TRBJ1-2, with TRBD1 matching over 10 bases. CDR1 and CDR2 from the germline V gene are SGHRS and YFSETQ. CDR3 length: 15 amino acids. The CDR3 coding sequence is TGCGCCAGCAGCTTCCGGGACAGGGGTAACGATGGCTACACCTTC. Translated: CASSFRDRGNDGYTF. The whole variable domain, filled in from reference TRBV5-1 and TRBJ1-2, reads KAGVTQTPRYLIKTRGQQVTLSCSPISGHRSVSWYQQTPGQGLQFLFEYFSETQRNKGNFPGRFSGRQFSNSRSEMNVSTLELGDSALYLCASSFRDRGNDGYTFGSGTRLTVV.

The rearrangement joins TRBV6-5 to TRBJ2-2; 7 bases match TRBD1. Germline-derived CDR1 and CDR2 are MNHEY and SVGAGI. This CDR3 contains 11 residues. The V segment lost 10 bases and the J segment 7 bases; nucleotides outside the gene matches: 3. The CDR3 coding sequence is TGTGCCACTCAGGGGGACGGGGAGCTGTTTTTT. This translates into CATQGDGELFF.

The chain employs TRBV30 and TRBJ2-5, with D possibly TRBD1 on 6 matching bases. Germline V CDR1 and CDR2: GTSNPN, SVGIG (reference sequence). The CDR3 spans 11 residues. The germline V and J ends were trimmed by 1 base and 7 bases, with 7 bases remaining between them. CDR3 amino acids: CAWSGGGTQYF. The CDR3 nucleotides read TGTGCCTGGAGTGGAGGGGGGACCCAGTACTTC.

The rearrangement uses TRBV5-1 and TRBJ2-3, with 13 positions matching TRBD2. Germline values: CDR1 SGHRS, CDR2 YFSETQ. V lost 0 bases and J lost 6; bases outside the gene matches: 7. The CDR3 has 17 amino acids. The CDR3 DNA is TGCGCCAGCAGCTTGGCCGGGACTAGCGGGGCGGCGGATACGCAGTATTTT. Translation gives CASSLAGTSGAADTQYF. Variable domain in full (rest from reference TRBV5-1 and TRBJ2-3): KAGVTQTPRYLIKTRGQQVTLSCSPISGHRSVSWYQQTPGQGLQFLFEYFSETQRNKGNFPGRFSGRQFSNSRSEMNVSTLELGDSALYLCASSLAGTSGAADTQYFGPGTRLTVL.

V gene TRBV7-2 combines with J gene TRBJ2-7; the D is unclear. The CDR3 extends over 13 amino acids. Germline lookup yields CDR1 SGHTA and CDR2 FQGNSA. The V gene lost 5 bases and the J gene lost 2 bases, with 10 bases spanning the gap. CDR3 amino acids: CASSPRGPYEQYF. In DNA, the CDR3 is TGTGCCAGCAGCCCCCGAGGCCCCTACGAGCAGTACTTC.